This TCR beta chain was identified during a study of T cell changes during pregnancy in multiple sclerosis. Clones were read by immunoSEQ multiplex PCR, and TCRdb kept only the in-frame ones, dropping some. The sample has approximately 60,000 clones, 85% to 95% seen once; the top ten hold roughly 0.35%. The germline gives CDR1 SGHRS, CDR2 YFSETQ. After removal of 1 base from V and 4 bases from J, the junction contained 4 bases not matched to a gene. The CDR3 covers 15 residues. The chain combines TRBV5-1 with TRBJ1-2; 10 bases align to TRBD1. This TCR derives from a female donor with multiple sclerosis, enrolled in a pregnancy study. The sequencing used CD4+ T cells from peripheral blood mononuclear cells, collected before pregnancy. CDR3 DNA sequence: TGCGCCAGCAGCTTGTCGGGACAGGGGACCTATGGCTACACCTTC. Its protein product is CASSLSGQGTYGYTF.